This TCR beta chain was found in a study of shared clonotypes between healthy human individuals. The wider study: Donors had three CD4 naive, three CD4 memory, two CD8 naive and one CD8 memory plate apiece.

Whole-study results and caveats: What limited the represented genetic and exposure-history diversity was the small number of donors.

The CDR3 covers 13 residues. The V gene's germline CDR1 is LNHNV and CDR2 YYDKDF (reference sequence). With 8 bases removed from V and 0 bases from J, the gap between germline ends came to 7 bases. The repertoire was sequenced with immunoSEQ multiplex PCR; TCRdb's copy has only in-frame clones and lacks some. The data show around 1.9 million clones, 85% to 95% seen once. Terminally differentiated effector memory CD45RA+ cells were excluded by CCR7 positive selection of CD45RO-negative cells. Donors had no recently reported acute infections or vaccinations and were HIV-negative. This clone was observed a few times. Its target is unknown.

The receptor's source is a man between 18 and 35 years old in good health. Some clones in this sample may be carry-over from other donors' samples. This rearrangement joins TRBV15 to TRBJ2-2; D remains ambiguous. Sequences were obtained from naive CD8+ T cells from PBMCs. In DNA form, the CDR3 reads TGTGCCACCCTGCACCCGAACACCGGGGAGCTGTTTTTT. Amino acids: CATLHPNTGELFF.